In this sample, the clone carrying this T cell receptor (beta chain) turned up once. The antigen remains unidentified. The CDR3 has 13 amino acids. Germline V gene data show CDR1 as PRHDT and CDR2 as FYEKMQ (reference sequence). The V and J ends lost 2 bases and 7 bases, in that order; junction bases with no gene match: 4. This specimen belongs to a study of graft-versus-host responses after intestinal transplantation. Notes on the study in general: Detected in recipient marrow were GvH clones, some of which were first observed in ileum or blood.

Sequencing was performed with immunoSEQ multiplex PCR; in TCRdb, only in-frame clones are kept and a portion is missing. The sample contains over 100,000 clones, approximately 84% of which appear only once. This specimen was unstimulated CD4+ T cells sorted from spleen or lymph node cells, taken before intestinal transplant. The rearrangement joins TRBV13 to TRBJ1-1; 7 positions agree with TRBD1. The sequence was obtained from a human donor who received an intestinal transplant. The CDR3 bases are TGTGCCAGCAGCTTAACAGGGGCAAATGAAGCTTTCTTT. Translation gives CASSLTGANEAFF. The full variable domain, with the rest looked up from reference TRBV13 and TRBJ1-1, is AAGVIQSPRHLIKEKRETATLKCYPIPRHDTVYWYQQGPGQDPQFLISFYEKMQSDKGSIPDRFSAQQFSDYHSELNMSSLELGDSALYFCASSLTGANEAFFGQGTRLTVV.